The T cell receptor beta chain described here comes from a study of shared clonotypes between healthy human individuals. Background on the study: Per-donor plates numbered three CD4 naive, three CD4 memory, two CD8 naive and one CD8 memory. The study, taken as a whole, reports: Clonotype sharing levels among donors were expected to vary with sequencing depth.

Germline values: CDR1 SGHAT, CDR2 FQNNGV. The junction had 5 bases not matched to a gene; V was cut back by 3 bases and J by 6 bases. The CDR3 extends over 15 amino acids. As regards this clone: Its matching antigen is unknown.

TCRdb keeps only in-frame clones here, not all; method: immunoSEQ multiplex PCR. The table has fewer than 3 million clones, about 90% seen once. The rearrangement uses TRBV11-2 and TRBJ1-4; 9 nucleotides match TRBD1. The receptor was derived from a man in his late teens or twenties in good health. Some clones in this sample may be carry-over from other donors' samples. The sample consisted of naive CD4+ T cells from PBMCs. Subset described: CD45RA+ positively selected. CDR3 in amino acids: CASSFGTGWDEKLFF. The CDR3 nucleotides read TGTGCCAGCAGCTTCGGGACAGGGTGGGATGAAAAACTGTTTTTT.